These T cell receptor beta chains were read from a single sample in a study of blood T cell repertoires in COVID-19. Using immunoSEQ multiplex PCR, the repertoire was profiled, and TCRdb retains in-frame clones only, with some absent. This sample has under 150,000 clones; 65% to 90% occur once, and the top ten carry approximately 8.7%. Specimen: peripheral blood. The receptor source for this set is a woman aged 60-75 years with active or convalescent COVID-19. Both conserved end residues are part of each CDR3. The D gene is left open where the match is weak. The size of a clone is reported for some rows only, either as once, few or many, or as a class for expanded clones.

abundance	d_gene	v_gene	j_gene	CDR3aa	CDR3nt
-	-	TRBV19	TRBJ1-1	CASSQGGDTEAFF	TGTGCCAGTAGCCAGGGTGGGGATACTGAAGCTTTCTTT
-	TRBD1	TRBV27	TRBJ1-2	CASSDQQGADGYTF	TGTGCCAGCAGCGATCAACAGGGGGCGGATGGCTACACCTTC
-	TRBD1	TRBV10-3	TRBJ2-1	CAISASGGTGSNNEQFF	TGTGCCATCAGCGCATCCGGAGGGACAGGGTCCAACAATGAGCAGTTCTTC
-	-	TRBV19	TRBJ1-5	CASSRDTDSNQPQHF	TGTGCCAGTAGTCGGGACACCGATAGCAATCAGCCCCAGCATTTT
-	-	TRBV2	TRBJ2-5	CASRRTEQETQYF	TGTGCCAGCAGAAGGACAGAGCAAGAGACCCAGTACTTC
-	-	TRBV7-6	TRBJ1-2	CASSLGVAGTNYGYTF	TGTGCCAGCAGCTTAGGCGTAGCAGGGACTAACTATGGCTACACCTTC
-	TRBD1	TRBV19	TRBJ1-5	CASSFGTGDDNQPQHF	TGTGCCAGTAGTTTTGGGACAGGCGATGACAATCAGCCCCAGCATTTT
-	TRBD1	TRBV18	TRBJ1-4	CASSPKGQNFLTNEKLFF	TGTGCCAGCTCACCAAAGGGACAGAACTTTCTCACTAATGAAAAACTGTTTTTT
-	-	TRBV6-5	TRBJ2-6	CASKPVAGANVLTF	TGTGCCAGCAAGCCGGTCGCGGGGGCCAACGTCCTGACTTTC
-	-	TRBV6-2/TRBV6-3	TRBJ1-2	CASSYPPYRELYGYTF	TGTGCCAGCAGTTACCCACCCTACCGGGAGCTCTATGGCTACACCTTC
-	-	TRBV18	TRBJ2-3	CASSSGLSTDTQYF	TGTGCCAGCTCATCGGGACTTTCCACAGATACGCAGTATTTT
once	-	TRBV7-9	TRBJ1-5	CASSGETGNQPQHF	TGTGCCAGCAGCGGAGAGACAGGTAATCAGCCCCAGCATTTT
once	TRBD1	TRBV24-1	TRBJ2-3	CATSEGQGRGNTQYF	TGTGCCACCAGTGAAGGACAGGGCCGGGGGAATACGCAGTATTTT
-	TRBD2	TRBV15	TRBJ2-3	CATSRRTSGRVSDTQYF	TGTGCCACCAGCAGACGGACTAGCGGGAGGGTATCAGATACGCAGTATTTT
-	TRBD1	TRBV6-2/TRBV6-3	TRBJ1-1	CASSTGTGISTEAFF	TGTGCCAGCAGCACCGGGACAGGTATCTCCACTGAAGCTTTCTTT
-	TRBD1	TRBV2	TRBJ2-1	CASSLGTGDYNEQFF	TGTGCCAGCAGCCTCGGGACAGGGGACTACAATGAGCAGTTCTTC
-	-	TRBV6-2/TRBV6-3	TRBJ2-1	CASSSDGDNEQFF	TGTGCCAGCAGTTCCGACGGAGACAATGAGCAGTTCTTC
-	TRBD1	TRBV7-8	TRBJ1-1	CASSTGTGGEAFF	TGTGCCAGCAGCACCGGGACAGGGGGCGAAGCTTTCTTT
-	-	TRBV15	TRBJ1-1	CATSRAGVLLNTERAFF	TGTGCCACCAGCAGGGCAGGGGTACTCTTGAACACTGAACGAGCTTTCTTT
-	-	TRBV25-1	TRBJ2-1	CASSEESLYNEQFF	TGTGCCAGCAGTGAAGAAAGCCTATACAATGAGCAGTTCTTC
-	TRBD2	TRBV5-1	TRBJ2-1	CASSAGGSSYNEQFF	TGCGCCAGCAGCGCCGGGGGGTCCTCCTACAATGAGCAGTTCTTC
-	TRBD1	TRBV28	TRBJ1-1	CASGPMTGAGNTEAFF	TGTGCCAGCGGGCCCATGACAGGGGCGGGGAACACTGAAGCTTTCTTT
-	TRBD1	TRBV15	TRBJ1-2	CATSRDRDSGGYTF	TGTGCCACCAGCAGAGATAGGGACAGCGGTGGCTACACCTTC
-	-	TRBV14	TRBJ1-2	CASSLTGYGYTF	TGTGCCAGCAGCCTGACAGGCTATGGCTACACCTTC
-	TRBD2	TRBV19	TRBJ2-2	CASSIGRGTGELFF	TGTGCCAGTAGTATCGGGAGGGGGACCGGGGAGCTGTTTTTT
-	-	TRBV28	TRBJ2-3	CASSFPTVDTDTQYF	TGTGCCAGCAGTTTTCCCACAGTAGACACAGATACGCAGTATTTT
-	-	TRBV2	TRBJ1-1	CASSVQQGAVEAFF	TGTGCCAGCAGTGTCCAACAGGGAGCGGTTGAAGCTTTCTTT
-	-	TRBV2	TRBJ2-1	CASARGTNNEQFF	TGTGCCAGCGCAAGAGGAACTAACAATGAGCAGTTCTTC
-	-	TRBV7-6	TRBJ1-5	CASSLPGGSNQPQHF	TGTGCCAGCAGCTTACCGGGGGGTAGCAATCAGCCCCAGCATTTT
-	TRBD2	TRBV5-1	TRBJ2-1	CASSSSSGSLLNEQFF	TGCGCCAGCAGCTCCTCTAGCGGGAGCCTTCTAAATGAGCAGTTCTTC
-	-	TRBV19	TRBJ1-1	CASSIGPAGRNTEAFF	TGTGCCAGTAGTATTGGGCCGGCTGGGCGGAACACTGAAGCTTTCTTT
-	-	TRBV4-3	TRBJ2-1	CASSQREGGNEQFF	TGCGCCAGCAGCCAGAGGGAGGGGGGCAATGAGCAGTTCTTC
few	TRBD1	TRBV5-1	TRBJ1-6	CASSLEQGISPLHF	TGCGCCAGCAGCTTGGAACAGGGGATTTCACCCCTCCACTTT
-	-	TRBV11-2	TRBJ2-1	CASSLGPRGAGNEQFF	TGTGCCAGCAGCTTAGGGCCCCGGGGGGCTGGGAATGAGCAGTTCTTC
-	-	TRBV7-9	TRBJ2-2	CASSPGGRRNTGELFF	TGTGCCAGCAGTCCCGGGGGTCGTAGGAACACCGGGGAGCTGTTTTTT
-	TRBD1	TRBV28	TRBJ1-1	CASSLGQGATEAFF	TGTGCCAGCAGTTTAGGACAGGGGGCCACTGAAGCTTTCTTT
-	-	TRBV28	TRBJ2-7	CASSLLAGPAYEQYF	TGTGCCAGCAGTTTATTGGCGGGGCCAGCCTACGAGCAGTACTTC
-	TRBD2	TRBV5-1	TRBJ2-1	CASSFAGTSVNEQFF	TGCGCCAGCAGCTTCGCCGGGACTAGCGTCAATGAGCAGTTCTTC
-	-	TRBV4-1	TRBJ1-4	CASSQVQGGVNEKLFF	TGCGCCAGCAGCCAAGTGCAGGGAGGGGTGAATGAAAAACTGTTTTTT
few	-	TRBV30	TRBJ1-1	CAWGRTEAFF	TGTGCCTGGGGGAGAACTGAAGCTTTCTTT
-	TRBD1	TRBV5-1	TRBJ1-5	CASSLDRGHQPQHF	TGCGCCAGCAGCTTGGACAGGGGGCATCAGCCCCAGCATTTT
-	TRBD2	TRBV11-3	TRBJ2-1	CASSSPASGSNEQFF	TGTGCCAGCAGCTCCCCGGCTAGCGGGAGTAATGAGCAGTTCTTC